These 22 T cell receptor beta chains were sequenced from one sample in a study of cytomegalovirus exposure and HLA in healthy donors. The PCR employed 60 Vbeta primers together with 13 Jbeta primers. Repertoires were generated with immunoSEQ multiplex PCR, while TCRdb's copy carries only in-frame clones and drops some. The repertoire consists of more than 90,000 clones, with 75% occurring once and the leading ten covering about 10%. The sample comprised PBMCs. These receptors all stem from a man between 45 and 60 years old in good health and CMV-seronegative.

V is TRBV9 and J is TRBJ2-6, with D perhaps matching TRBD2 (5 bases). The germline gives CDR1 SGDLS, CDR2 YYNGEE. Trimming cost V 2 bases and J 0 bases, with 9 bases left between them. CDR3 length: 16 residues. The CDR3 region has the DNA TGTGCCAGCAGCGTCGGGGTCTACTCTGGGGCCAACGTCCTGACTTTC. Protein product: CASSVGVYSGANVLTF.

The chain is built from TRBV30 and TRBJ2-2, with 12 positions matching TRBD2. Trimming cost V 1 base and J 4 bases; bases outside gene matches: 1. The CDR3 consists of 15 residues. Germline V gene lookup returns CDR1 GTSNPN and CDR2 SVGIG (reference sequence). In DNA, the CDR3 is TGTGCCTGGAGTGGACTAGCGGGGGTCACCGGGGAGCTGTTTTTT. Amino acid sequence: CAWSGLAGVTGELFF.

V and J are TRBV30 and TRBJ1-2; D may be TRBD1 (5 bases). CDR1 is GTSNPN and CDR2 is SVGIG in the germline V gene (reference sequence). The CDR3 runs 15 residues. The V end was cut by 4 bases, the J end by 0 bases, with 15 bases between. The CDR3 sequence: CAWKIGRGSNYGYTF. CDR3 nucleotide sequence: TGTGCCTGGAAGATAGGACGGGGGTCTAACTATGGCTACACCTTC.

The chain carries TRBV10-2 and TRBJ2-1; TRBD1 matches at 7 bases. V trimming: 3 bases; J trimming: 7 bases; junction bases outside the gene matches: 12. Germline assignment: CDR1 WSHSY and CDR2 SAAADI. CDR3 length: 16 residues. The CDR3 protein is CASSELYRGGRNEQFF. DNA of the CDR3: TGCGCCAGCAGTGAACTATACAGGGGCGGGCGGAATGAGCAGTTCTTC.

This clone showed up just a few times. The sample holds other DNA sequences that translate to the same CDR3. The chain employs TRBV19 and TRBJ1-1; 8 nucleotides align to TRBD1. The germline gives CDR1 LNHDA, CDR2 SQIVND (reference sequence). This CDR3 has 13 residues. Trimming at V came to 8 bases and at J to 0 bases, leaving 2 bases not matched to a gene. CDR3 protein: CASSGQVNTEAFF. CDR3 DNA: TGTGCCAGTTCGGGACAGGTGAACACTGAAGCTTTCTTT.

The V and J genes are TRBV7-9 and TRBJ2-1, with 8 positions matching TRBD1. The CDR3 is 16 amino acids. V was pared by 0 bases and J by 6 bases, with 7 bases of the junction left unmatched. The V gene's germline CDR1 is SEHNR and CDR2 FQNEAQ (reference sequence). The CDR3, as DNA: TGTGCCAGCAGCTTAGCACCCCGGACAGGGCGCAATGAGCAGTTCTTC. Protein product: CASSLAPRTGRNEQFF.

This clone was counted between two and nine times. This chain joins TRBV11-1 and TRBJ1-1, with D perhaps matching TRBD1 (6 bases). This CDR3 is 13 amino acids long. Germline V CDR1 and CDR2: SGHAT, FQDESV (reference sequence). V was cut by 5 bases and J by 1 base, with 8 bases left in between. For the CDR3, the DNA is TGTGCCAGCAGCAAGACAGGGAACACTGAAGCTTTCTTT. It translates to CASSKTGNTEAFF. The entire variable domain, with the rest obtained from reference TRBV11-1 and TRBJ1-1, is as follows: EAEVAQSPRYKITEKSQAVAFWCDPISGHATLYWYRQILGQGPELLVQFQDESVVDDSQLPKDRFSAERLKGVDSTLKIQPAELGDSAMYLCASSKTGNTEAFFGQGTRLTVV.

In the case of this clone: A junction boundary mismatches the germline segment, possibly from a read error. The chain couples TRBV2 to TRBJ1-4, with TRBD1 matching 8 bases. This CDR3 region has 13 residues. CDR1 is SNHLY, CDR2 FYNNEI, per germline. The CDR3 nucleotides read TGTGCCAGCAGCGGACAGGGATTTAATATGTTTGGTTTT. Amino acids: CASSGQGFNMFGF.

The V and J genes are TRBV7-8 and TRBJ1-6; 7 bases agree with TRBD1. Germline trimming cut 2 bases from V and 7 bases from J; bases unmatched to any gene: 8. CDR1 is SGHVS, CDR2 FQNEAQ, per germline. The CDR3 sequence is 16 residues long. For the CDR3, the DNA is TGTGCCAGCAGCTTACGGCGGCAGGGGGGCAATTCACCCCTCCACTTT. Amino acid sequence: CASSLRRQGGNSPLHF.

The chain combines TRBV5-6 with TRBJ2-5; D call uncertain. V was shortened by 0 bases and J by 1 base, with 4 bases between the two germline ends. CDR1 and CDR2 from the germline V gene are SGHDT and YYEEEE. The CDR3 totals 13 residues. For the CDR3, the DNA is TGTGCCAGCAGCTTGGGGCCCCAAGAGACCCAGTACTTC. Translation: CASSLGPQETQYF. Full variable domain (rest looked up from reference TRBV5-6 and TRBJ2-5): DAGVTQSPTHLIKTRGQQVTLRCSPKSGHDTVSWYQQALGQGPQFIFQYYEEEERQRGNFPDRFSGHQFPNYSSELNVNALLLGDSALYLCASSLGPQETQYFGPGTRLLVL.

V is TRBV9 and J is TRBJ2-3; TRBD2 matches 7 bases. Germline V CDR1 and CDR2: SGDLS, YYNGEE. With V trimmed by 5 bases and J by 0 bases, 3 bases remained unmatched. The CDR3 is made up of 14 amino acids. The CDR3, as DNA: TGTGCCAGCAGTTCTAGCGGAAGCACAGATACGCAGTATTTT. The encoded protein is CASSSSGSTDTQYF.

This clone was counted many times. This chain uses TRBV5-4 with TRBJ1-5; maybe TRBD1 (5 bases). Trimming took 3 bases from V and 9 from J, leaving 13 bases between them. Germline loops: CDR1 SGHNT, CDR2 YYREEE (reference sequence). This CDR3 spans 13 amino acids. CDR3 DNA: TGTGCCAGCAGCTCTGGGGCAGAATCGCCCCAGCATTTT. Translation: CASSSGAESPQHF. The variable domain in full, completed from reference TRBV5-4 and TRBJ1-5, reads ETGVTQSPTHLIKTRGQQVTLRCSSQSGHNTVSWYQQALGQGPQFIFQYYREEENGRGNFPPRFSGLQFPNYSSELNVNALELDDSALYLCASSSGAESPQHFGDGTRLSIL.

The sample holds one count of this clone. This rearrangement joins TRBV28 to TRBJ1-6, with 9 bases that match TRBD1. The CDR3 runs to 14 residues. Germline CDR1 reads MDHEN; CDR2 reads SYDVKM. V gave up 8 bases and J gave up 7 bases; unmatched junction bases: 6. CDR3 region: CASRLGTGNSPLHF. The CDR3 nucleotides are TGTGCCAGCCGGTTGGGGACAGGGAATTCACCCCTCCACTTT.

This clone showed up just a few times. The CDR3 region has the DNA TGTGCCAGCAGTGAGGCCGGGAATGAGCAGCCCCAGCATTTT. Protein product: CASSEAGNEQPQHF. The chain recombines TRBV25-1 with TRBJ1-5, with D unclear. The CDR3 runs 14 residues. Trimming shortened V by 3 bases and J by 7 bases, and 13 bases separated the two germline ends. Per the germline V gene, CDR1 is MGHDK and CDR2 is SYGVNS. Looking up the rest from reference TRBV25-1 and TRBJ1-5 gives the full variable domain: EADIYQTPRYLVIGTGKKITLECSQTMGHDKMYWYQQDPGMELHLIHYSYGVNSTEKGDLSSESTVSRIRTEHFPLTLESARPSHTSQYLCASSEAGNEQPQHFGDGTRLSIL.

The V gene is TRBV6-1, the J gene TRBJ1-1; D perhaps matches TRBD1 (6 bases). In germline, CDR1 is MNHNS, CDR2 SASEGT. The CDR3 loop spans 14 amino acids. V was cut by 4 bases and J by 1 base, with 10 bases left in between. Here the CDR3 reads CASSVGGANTEAFF. CDR3 nucleotide sequence: TGTGCCAGCAGTGTGGGGGGGGCGAACACTGAAGCTTTCTTT.

The J gene is TRBJ2-4, the V gene TRBV2; possibly TRBD1 for D (6 bases). Trimming took off 7 bases at V and 11 bases at J, with 12 bases between the two ends. CDR3 length: 11 residues. Looked up from germline, CDR1 is SNHLY and CDR2 is FYNNEI. The CDR3 is CASIRRQVQYF. CDR3 nucleotides: TGTGCCAGCATTCGGCGACAGGTTCAGTACTTC.

The chain joins TRBV15 to TRBJ1-4, with TRBD1 identical over 7 bases. Germline loops: CDR1 LNHNV, CDR2 YYDKDF (reference sequence). The CDR3 totals 15 residues. J gave up 7 bases and V 2 bases, and 7 bases lay outside the gene matches. The CDR3 DNA sequence: TGTGCCACCAGCAGAATCCGACAGGGAGGTGAAAAACTGTTTTTT. This encodes CATSRIRQGGEKLFF.

The chain uses TRBV18 and TRBJ2-2; no clear D gene. CDR1 is KGHSH, CDR2 LQKENI, per germline. The CDR3 is made up of 13 amino acids. Trimming shortened V by 2 bases and J by 2 bases, and 3 bases separated the two germline ends. The DNA of the CDR3 is TGTGCCAGCTCACCAGTAAACACCGGGGAGCTGTTTTTT. This codes for CASSPVNTGELFF.

This clone turned up a few times. The chain is built from TRBV5-5 and TRBJ1-1; a weak D match, TRBD1 (6 bases). The germline gives CDR1 SGHKS, CDR2 YYEKEE (reference sequence). The CDR3 has 15 residues. The germline V and J ends were trimmed by 6 bases and 4 bases, with 19 bases remaining between them. This CDR3 reads CASIALGGQGTEAFF. DNA for the CDR3: TGTGCCAGCATCGCCCTGGGGGGGCAGGGCACTGAAGCTTTCTTT.

On this clone: One end of the junction is discordant with germline, which a read error may explain. This chain links TRBV5-1 with TRBJ2-7; D remains ambiguous. The germline V gene has CDR1 SGHRS and CDR2 YFSETQ. The CDR3 loop spans 14 amino acids. The CDR3 DNA reads TGCGCCAGCAGCGCACCAGGTAACTCCTGCGAGCAGTACTTC. Encoded protein: CASSAPGNSCEQYF.

Here the CDR3 reads CASSSGGLQSSGANVLTF. CDR3 bases: TGTGCCAGCAGTTCCGGTGGACTCCAGAGCTCTGGGGCCAACGTCCTGACTTTC. This sequence joins TRBV28 and TRBJ2-6; D may be TRBD2 (5 bases). The length of the CDR3 is 18 residues. CDR1 is MDHEN and CDR2 is SYDVKM in the germline V gene. Trimming took 4 bases from V and 0 from J, leaving 16 bases between them.

This rearrangement joins TRBV28 to TRBJ1-5; D remains unclear. V lost 3 bases and J lost 4, with 4 bases in between. The CDR3 is 12 amino acids. CDR1 and CDR2 from the germline V gene are MDHEN and SYDVKM. DNA of the CDR3: TGTGCCAGCAGTTTTATGAATCAGCCCCAGCATTTT. This encodes CASSFMNQPQHF.